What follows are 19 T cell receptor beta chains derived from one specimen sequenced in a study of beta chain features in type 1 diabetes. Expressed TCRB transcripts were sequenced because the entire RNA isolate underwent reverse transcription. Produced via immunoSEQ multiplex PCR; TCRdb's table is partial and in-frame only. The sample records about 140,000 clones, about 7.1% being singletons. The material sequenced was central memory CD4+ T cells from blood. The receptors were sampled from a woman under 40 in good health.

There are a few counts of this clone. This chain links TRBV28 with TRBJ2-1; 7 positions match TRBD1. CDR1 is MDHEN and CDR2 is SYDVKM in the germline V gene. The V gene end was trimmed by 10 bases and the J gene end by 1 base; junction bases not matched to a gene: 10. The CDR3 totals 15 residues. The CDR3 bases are TGTGCCACAGAGGACCGGGACAGATCCTACAATGAGCAGTTCTTC. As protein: CATEDRDRSYNEQFF. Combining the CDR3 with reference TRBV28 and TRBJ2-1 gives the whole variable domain DVKVTQSSRYLVKRTGEKVFLECVQDMDHENMFWYRQDPGLGLRLIYFSYDVKMKEKGDIPEGYSVSREKKERFSLILESASTNQTSMYLCATEDRDRSYNEQFFGPGTRLTVL.

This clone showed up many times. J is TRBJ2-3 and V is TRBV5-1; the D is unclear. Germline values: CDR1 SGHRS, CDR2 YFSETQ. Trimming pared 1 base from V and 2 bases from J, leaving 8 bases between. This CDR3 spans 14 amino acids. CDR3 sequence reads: CASSLHTPTDTQYF. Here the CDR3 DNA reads TGCGCCAGCAGCTTGCACACACCCACAGATACGCAGTATTTT.

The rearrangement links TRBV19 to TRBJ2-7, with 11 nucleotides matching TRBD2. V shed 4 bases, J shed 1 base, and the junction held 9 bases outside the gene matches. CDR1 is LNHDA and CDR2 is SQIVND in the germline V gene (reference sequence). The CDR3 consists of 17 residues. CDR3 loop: CASSNLAGGLGSYEQYF. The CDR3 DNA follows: TGTGCCAGTAGTAACCTAGCGGGAGGTCTGGGGTCCTACGAGCAGTACTTC.

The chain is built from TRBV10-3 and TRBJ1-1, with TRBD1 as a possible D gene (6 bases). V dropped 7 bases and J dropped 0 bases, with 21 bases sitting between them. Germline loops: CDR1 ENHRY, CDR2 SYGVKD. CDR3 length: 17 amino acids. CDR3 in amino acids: CAIKNQGIGRVNTEAFF. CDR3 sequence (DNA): TGTGCCATCAAGAATCAGGGGATTGGGAGGGTGAACACTGAAGCTTTCTTT.

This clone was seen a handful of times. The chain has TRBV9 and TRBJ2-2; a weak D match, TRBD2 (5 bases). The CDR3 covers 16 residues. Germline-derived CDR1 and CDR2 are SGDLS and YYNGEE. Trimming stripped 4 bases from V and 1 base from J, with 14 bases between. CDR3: CASSPLQRRNTGELFF. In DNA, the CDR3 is TGTGCCAGCAGCCCATTGCAGCGGAGGAACACCGGGGAGCTGTTTTTT.

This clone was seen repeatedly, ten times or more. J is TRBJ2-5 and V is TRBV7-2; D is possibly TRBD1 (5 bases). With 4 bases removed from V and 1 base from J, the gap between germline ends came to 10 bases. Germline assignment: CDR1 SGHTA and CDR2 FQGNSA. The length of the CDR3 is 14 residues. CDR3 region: CASSSRVSQETQYF. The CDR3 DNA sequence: TGTGCCAGCAGCTCCAGGGTTTCCCAAGAGACCCAGTACTTC.

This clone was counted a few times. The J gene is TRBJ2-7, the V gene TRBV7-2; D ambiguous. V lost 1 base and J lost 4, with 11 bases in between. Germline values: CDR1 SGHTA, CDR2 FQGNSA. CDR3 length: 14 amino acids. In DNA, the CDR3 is TGTGCCAGCAGCTTAGTGACGGGTGGGTACGAGCAGTACTTC. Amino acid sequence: CASSLVTGGYEQYF.

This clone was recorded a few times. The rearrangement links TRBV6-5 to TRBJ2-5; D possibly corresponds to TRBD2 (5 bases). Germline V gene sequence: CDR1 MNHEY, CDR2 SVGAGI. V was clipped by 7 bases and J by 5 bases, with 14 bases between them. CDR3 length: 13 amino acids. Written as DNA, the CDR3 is TGTGCCAGCATGATCGGGGATTGGGAGACCCAGTACTTC. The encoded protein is CASMIGDWETQYF.

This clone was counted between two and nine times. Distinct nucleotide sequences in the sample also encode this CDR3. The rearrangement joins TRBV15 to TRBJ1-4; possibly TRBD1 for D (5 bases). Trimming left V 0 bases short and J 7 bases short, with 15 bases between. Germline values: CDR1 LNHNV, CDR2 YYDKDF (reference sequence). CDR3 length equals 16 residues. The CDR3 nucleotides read TGTGCCACCAGCAGAGATCCCCCGGGGGGTGGTGAAAAACTGTTTTTT. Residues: CATSRDPPGGGEKLFF.

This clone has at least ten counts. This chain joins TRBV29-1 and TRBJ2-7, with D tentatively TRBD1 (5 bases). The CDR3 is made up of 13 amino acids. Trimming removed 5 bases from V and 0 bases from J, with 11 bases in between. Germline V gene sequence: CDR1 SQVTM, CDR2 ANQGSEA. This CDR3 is CSVRPTASYEQYF. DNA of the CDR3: TGCAGCGTTCGCCCGACAGCCTCCTACGAGCAGTACTTC.

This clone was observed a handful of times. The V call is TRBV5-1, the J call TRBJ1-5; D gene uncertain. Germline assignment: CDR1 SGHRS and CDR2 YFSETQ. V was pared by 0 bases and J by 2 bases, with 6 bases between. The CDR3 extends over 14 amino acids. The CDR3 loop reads CASSLGVGNQPQHF. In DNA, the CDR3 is TGCGCCAGCAGCTTGGGCGTGGGCAATCAGCCCCAGCATTTT. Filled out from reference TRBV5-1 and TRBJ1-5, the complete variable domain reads KAGVTQTPRYLIKTRGQQVTLSCSPISGHRSVSWYQQTPGQGLQFLFEYFSETQRNKGNFPGRFSGRQFSNSRSEMNVSTLELGDSALYLCASSLGVGNQPQHFGDGTRLSIL.

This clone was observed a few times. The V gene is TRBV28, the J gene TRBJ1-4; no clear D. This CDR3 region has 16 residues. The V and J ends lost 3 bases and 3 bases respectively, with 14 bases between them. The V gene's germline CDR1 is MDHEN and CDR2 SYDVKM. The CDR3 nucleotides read TGTGCCAGCAGTTTCATGGGAGGAGGTGCTAATGAAAAACTGTTTTTT. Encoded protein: CASSFMGGGANEKLFF.

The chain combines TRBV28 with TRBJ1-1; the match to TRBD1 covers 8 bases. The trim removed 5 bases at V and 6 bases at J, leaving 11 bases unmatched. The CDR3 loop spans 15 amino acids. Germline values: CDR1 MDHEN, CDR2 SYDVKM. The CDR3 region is CASSRTGLLSAEAFF. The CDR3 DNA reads TGTGCCAGCAGTAGGACAGGGCTTCTTTCGGCTGAAGCTTTCTTT.

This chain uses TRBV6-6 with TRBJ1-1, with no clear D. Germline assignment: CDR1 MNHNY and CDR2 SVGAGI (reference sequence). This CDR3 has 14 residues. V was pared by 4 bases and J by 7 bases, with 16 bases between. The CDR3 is CASSSHWGDFEAFF. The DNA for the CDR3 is TGTGCCAGCAGTTCTCACTGGGGAGATTTTGAAGCTTTCTTT.

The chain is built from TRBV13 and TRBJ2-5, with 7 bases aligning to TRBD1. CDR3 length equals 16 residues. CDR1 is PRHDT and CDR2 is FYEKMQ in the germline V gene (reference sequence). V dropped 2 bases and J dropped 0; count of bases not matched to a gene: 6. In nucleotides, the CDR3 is TGTGCCAGCAGCTTATCGGGGACAGACAACCAAGAGACCCAGTACTTC. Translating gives CASSLSGTDNQETQYF.

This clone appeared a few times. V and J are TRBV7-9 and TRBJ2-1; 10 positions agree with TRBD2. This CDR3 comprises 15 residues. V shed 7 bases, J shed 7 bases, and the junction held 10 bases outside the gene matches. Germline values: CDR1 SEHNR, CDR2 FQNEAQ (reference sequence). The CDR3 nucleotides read TGTGCCAGCACCTCCGGGACTAGCGCCCTAAATGAGCAGTTCTTC. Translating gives CASTSGTSALNEQFF.

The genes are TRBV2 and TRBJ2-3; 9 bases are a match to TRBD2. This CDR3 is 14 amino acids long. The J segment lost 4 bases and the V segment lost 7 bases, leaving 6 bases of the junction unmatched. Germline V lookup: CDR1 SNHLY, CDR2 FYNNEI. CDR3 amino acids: CASTGTSWSDTQYF. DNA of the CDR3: TGTGCCAGCACTGGGACTAGCTGGTCAGATACGCAGTATTTT.

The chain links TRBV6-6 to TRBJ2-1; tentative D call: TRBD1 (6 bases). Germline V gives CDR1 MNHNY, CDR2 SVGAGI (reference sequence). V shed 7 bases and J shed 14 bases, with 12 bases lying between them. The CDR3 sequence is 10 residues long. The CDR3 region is CASKGRDKFF. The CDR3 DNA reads TGTGCCAGCAAGGGCAGGGACAAGTTCTTC.

This CDR3 reads CASLDSSGNTIYF. The CDR3 nucleotides are TGTGCCAGCCTTGACAGCTCTGGAAACACCATATATTTT. This chain joins TRBV18 and TRBJ1-3, with TRBD1 as a possible D gene (5 bases). Germline CDR1 KGHSH, CDR2 LQKENI. The CDR3 runs 13 residues. V was trimmed by 8 bases and J by 0 bases, leaving 8 bases between them.